Shown below are 30 T cell receptor beta chains from a single sample sequenced in a study of vaccination effects on CD4 cells after COVID-19. For these TCRs, the target antigens are not known. Data came from immunoSEQ multiplex PCR; TCRdb stores just in-frame clones and leaves some out. The top ten hold 5% to 7% of the sample, which has roughly 50,000 clones, approximately 75% seen once. Antigen-specific CD4+ T cells expanded by the ViraFEST assay with viral peptide pools were then sequenced. Scientists isolated CD4+ T cells after an approximately 10-day culture period ended. The study found no prior SARS-CoV-2 infection in the vaccine recipients, who tested negative for nucleocapsid antibodies. The sample here was CD4+ T cells from PBMCs cultured with HCoV-OC43 spike peptides, taken before COVID-19 vaccination. Specified subset: HCoV-OC43 spike overlapping peptide pool stimulation. The receptors come from a human donor who received a COVID-19 vaccine.

The CDR3 DNA reads TGTGCCAGCAGTGTGGAGGGAGGGGAAAAACTGTTTTTT. Translated, it gives CASSVEGGEKLFF. The chain is built from TRBV6-4 and TRBJ1-4; the D is unclear. CDR3 length: 13 residues. V was shortened by 4 bases and J by 8 bases, with 11 bases between the two germline ends. CDR1 is MRHNA and CDR2 is SNTAGT in the germline V gene.

In its sample, this clone was seen once. The rearrangement links TRBV18 to TRBJ2-5, with 7 bases aligning to TRBD1. The V segment lost 1 base and the J segment 1 base; nucleotides outside the gene matches: 3. This CDR3 spans 15 amino acids. Germline V gene sequence: CDR1 KGHSH, CDR2 LQKENI. As DNA, the CDR3 is TGTGCCAGCTCACCACAAAGGACAGGCCAAGAGACCCAGTACTTC. Residues: CASSPQRTGQETQYF.

The chain carries TRBV9 and TRBJ2-2; tentative D call: TRBD1 (6 bases). In germline, CDR1 is SGDLS, CDR2 YYNGEE. The CDR3 sequence is 15 residues long. V was cut by 4 bases and J by 5 bases, with 15 bases left in between. CDR3 sequence: CASSKKQGGTGELFF. The CDR3 DNA is TGTGCCAGCAGCAAGAAACAGGGTGGGACCGGGGAGCTGTTTTTT. Filled out from reference TRBV9 and TRBJ2-2, the complete variable domain reads DSGVTQTPKHLITATGQRVTLRCSPRSGDLSVYWYQQSLDQGLQFLIQYYNGEERAKGNILERFSAQQFPDLHSELNLSSLELGDSALYFCASSKKQGGTGELFFGEGSRLTVL.

This clone has only a few counts. The chain employs TRBV4-1 and TRBJ2-2, with a weak D call TRBD2 (5 bases). With 3 bases removed from V and 0 bases from J, the gap between germline ends came to 5 bases. Germline V gene lookup returns CDR1 MGHRA and CDR2 YSYEKL. This CDR3 comprises 14 residues. CDR3 in amino acids: CASSQGANTGELFF. The DNA for the CDR3 is TGCGCCAGCAGCCAGGGAGCGAACACCGGGGAGCTGTTTTTT.

The rearrangement links TRBV24-1 to TRBJ2-3; no clear D. V gave up 2 bases and J gave up 0 bases, with 11 bases separating them. Germline V gene sequence: CDR1 KGHDR, CDR2 SFDVKD. This CDR3 comprises 16 residues. CDR3 sequence reads: CATSDYPGPSTDTQYF. The CDR3, as DNA: TGTGCCACCAGTGATTATCCAGGTCCTAGCACAGATACGCAGTATTTT.

The chain joins TRBV28 to TRBJ1-5; D unclear. With 4 bases removed from V and 2 bases from J, the gap between germline ends came to 12 bases. CDR3 length: 15 residues. Germline V gene sequence: CDR1 MDHEN, CDR2 SYDVKM. This CDR3 reads CASSSPQGGNQPQHF. The CDR3 DNA sequence: TGTGCCAGCAGTTCCCCTCAAGGCGGCAATCAGCCCCAGCATTTT.

The chain carries TRBV6-1 and TRBJ1-5; tentatively, D is TRBD1 (5 bases). Germline values: CDR1 MNHNS, CDR2 SASEGT. V lost 2 bases and J 6 bases, leaving 14 bases between the germline ends. This CDR3 comprises 15 residues. CDR3 nucleotide sequence: TGTGCCAGCAGTGAAACAACTAACGGGGGTCAGCCCCAGCATTTT. This codes for CASSETTNGGQPQHF.

The rearrangement joins TRBV10-3 to TRBJ2-1; the match to TRBD2 covers 11 bases. This CDR3 is 18 amino acids long. V dropped 0 bases and J dropped 3; count of bases not matched to a gene: 7. Germline CDR1 and CDR2: ENHRY and SYGVKD. The CDR3 loop is CAISESKIAGGNYNEQFF. In DNA form, the CDR3 reads TGTGCCATCAGTGAGTCTAAGATAGCGGGGGGGAACTACAATGAGCAGTTCTTC.

This chain connects TRBV18 to TRBJ2-1, with 11 bases lining up with TRBD2. CDR3 length: 15 residues. J lost 4 bases, V lost 5 bases, and 4 bases had no gene match. Germline V gene lookup returns CDR1 KGHSH and CDR2 LQKENI. The CDR3 loop is CASSSSGGSYNEQFF. CDR3 nucleotides: TGTGCCAGCTCATCTAGCGGGGGGTCGTACAATGAGCAGTTCTTC.

The sample holds a few counts of this clone. The J gene is TRBJ1-2, the V gene TRBV5-1, with no clear D. With 4 bases removed from V and 2 bases from J, the gap between germline ends came to 6 bases. This CDR3 has 12 amino acids. The germline V gene encodes CDR1 SGHRS and CDR2 YFSETQ. CDR3 sequence reads: CASSRENYGYTF. CDR3 nucleotides: TGCGCCAGCAGCCGCGAGAACTATGGCTACACCTTC.

This chain links TRBV6-5 with TRBJ1-6; D may be TRBD1 (6 bases). V gave up 5 bases and J gave up 7 bases, with 15 bases separating them. Germline V gives CDR1 MNHEY, CDR2 SVGAGI. The CDR3 is 15 amino acids. The CDR3 sequence is CASSRGGRVNSPLHF. For the CDR3, the DNA is TGTGCCAGCAGTAGGGGGGGGCGAGTGAATTCACCCCTCCACTTT.

As concerns this clone: One end of the junction is discordant with germline, which a read error may explain. This chain uses TRBV3-1 (or the pseudogene TRBV3-2) with TRBJ2-2; possibly TRBD1 or TRBD2 for D (5 bases each). The CDR3 is made up of 16 amino acids. Germline V CDR1 and CDR2: LGHDT, YNNKEL (reference sequence). CDR3: CASSQGGLGTTRELFF. The CDR3 nucleotides are TGTGCCAGCAGCCAAGGTGGGCTAGGGACCACCAGGGAGCTGTTTTTT.

The sample holds one count of this clone. The chain carries TRBV18 and TRBJ2-5; no definite D call. Trimming took 4 bases from V and 1 from J, leaving 7 bases between them. Per germline, CDR1 KGHSH and CDR2 LQKENI. The CDR3 is 13 amino acids. The CDR3 nucleotides are TGTGCCAGCTCACGAAGCTCCCAAGAGACCCAGTACTTC. It yields the protein CASSRSSQETQYF.

The chain has TRBV20-1 and TRBJ2-3, with no clear D. Germline CDR1 and CDR2: DFQATT and SNEGSKA (reference sequence). V shed 6 bases and J shed 7 bases, with 11 bases lying between them. The CDR3 loop spans 11 amino acids. The CDR3 DNA follows: TGCAGTGCCATCCCAGTTTATACGCAGTATTTT. This encodes CSAIPVYTQYF.

The chain carries TRBV2 and TRBJ1-1, with a possible D match to TRBD1 (6 bases). CDR1 and CDR2 (germline): SNHLY, FYNNEI. This CDR3 spans 13 amino acids. With 8 bases removed from V and 5 bases from J, the gap between germline ends came to 15 bases. Here the CDR3 reads CASHREGGTEAFF. As DNA, the CDR3 is TGTGCCAGCCACAGGGAGGGGGGGACTGAAGCTTTCTTT. The full variable domain, with the rest looked up from reference TRBV2 and TRBJ1-1, is EPEVTQTPSHQVTQMGQEVILRCVPISNHLYFYWYRQILGQKVEFLVSFYNNEISEKSEIFDDQFSVERPDGSNFTLKIRSTKLEDSAMYFCASHREGGTEAFFGQGTRLTVV.

The chain employs TRBV7-9 and TRBJ2-2; D is ambiguous. The V and J ends lost 1 base and 4 bases respectively, with 7 bases between them. There are 14 residues in the CDR3. CDR1 SEHNR and CDR2 FQNEAQ come from the germline V gene (reference sequence). CDR3 residues: CASSLGLSTGELFF. CDR3 DNA: TGTGCCAGCAGCTTAGGTCTCTCCACCGGGGAGCTGTTTTTT.

The gene calls are TRBV24-1 and TRBJ1-3; D is possibly TRBD1 (6 bases). CDR3 length: 16 residues. CDR1 is KGHDR, CDR2 SFDVKD, per germline. With 3 bases removed from V and 0 bases from J, the gap between germline ends came to 11 bases. The CDR3 DNA follows: TGTGCCACCAGTGATCCGACGGACAGCTCTGGAAACACCATATATTTT. It is translated as CATSDPTDSSGNTIYF.

This chain's CDR3 is CATSDNTGNRNYGYTF. As DNA, the CDR3 is TGTGCCACCAGTGATAATACAGGGAACCGTAACTATGGCTACACCTTC. The V and J genes are TRBV24-1 and TRBJ1-2, with D possibly being TRBD1 (6 bases). This CDR3 region has 16 residues. The germline V gene has CDR1 KGHDR and CDR2 SFDVKD. The V end was cut by 3 bases, the J end by 1 base, with 14 bases between.

The chain links TRBV5-1 to TRBJ2-4, with 9 bases that match TRBD1. The germline CDR1 and CDR2 sequences are SGHRS and YFSETQ. The length of the CDR3 is 14 residues. Losses at the gene ends were 5 bases for V and 0 bases for J; bases not matched to a gene: 0. This chain's CDR3 is CASRGQGAKNIQYF. DNA for the CDR3: TGCGCCAGCAGGGGACAGGGAGCCAAAAACATTCAGTACTTC.

The rearrangement uses TRBV4-3 and TRBJ1-2; D is unclear. Germline V CDR1 and CDR2: LGHNA, YSLEER. The CDR3 spans 18 residues. Trimming cost V 0 bases and J 0 bases, with 17 bases left between them. As DNA, the CDR3 is TGCGCCAGCAGCCAAGATGCTCTCCCCGTCTTTTCTAACTATGGCTACACCTTC. Amino acids: CASSQDALPVFSNYGYTF.

This rearrangement joins TRBV5-1 to TRBJ2-5, with D unclear. The CDR3 is 16 residues long. V dropped 0 bases and J dropped 1 base, with 13 bases sitting between them. Germline V gene lookup returns CDR1 SGHRS and CDR2 YFSETQ. For the CDR3, the DNA is TGCGCCAGCAGCTTGGCATTTGGTGCGTCCCAAGAGACCCAGTACTTC. Its protein product is CASSLAFGASQETQYF.

This clone was found a few times. The chain uses TRBV28 and TRBJ1-6; no firm D call. V lost 2 bases and J lost 7, with 9 bases in between. The V gene's germline CDR1 is MDHEN and CDR2 SYDVKM. The CDR3 has 14 residues. CDR3 amino acids: CASSLHSPNSPLHF. The CDR3 DNA sequence: TGTGCCAGCAGTTTACACAGCCCCAATTCACCCCTCCACTTT.

The rearrangement joins TRBV5-1 to TRBJ2-5; the match to TRBD1 covers 9 bases. The V segment lost 2 bases and the J segment 5 bases; nucleotides outside the gene matches: 7. From germline, CDR1 is SGHRS and CDR2 YFSETQ. This CDR3 region has 15 residues. CDR3 amino acids: CASSFTGGGGETQYF. In nucleotides, the CDR3 is TGCGCCAGCAGCTTCACAGGGGGCGGTGGGGAGACCCAGTACTTC.

CDR3 in amino acids: CASSVVGGGETQYF. DNA of the CDR3: TGTGCCAGCAGCGTAGTTGGCGGGGGGGAGACCCAGTACTTC. The gene calls are TRBV9 and TRBJ2-5, with 8 bases aligning to TRBD2. Germline V gene data show CDR1 as SGDLS and CDR2 as YYNGEE. Losses at the gene ends were 0 bases for V and 5 bases for J; bases not matched to a gene: 3. The length of the CDR3 is 14 residues.

The rearrangement uses TRBV27 and TRBJ1-5, with D perhaps matching TRBD1 (5 bases). The CDR3 covers 14 residues. V dropped 3 bases and J dropped 6 bases, with 12 bases sitting between them. Germline loops: CDR1 MNHEY, CDR2 SMNVEV (reference sequence). The CDR3 nucleotides read TGTGCCAGCAGTTTTTCCCGACAGTTTCAGCCCCAGCATTTT. Translated: CASSFSRQFQPQHF.

This chain uses TRBV6-6 with TRBJ2-2; D unclear. CDR1 MNHNY and CDR2 SVGAGI come from the germline V gene (reference sequence). The CDR3 runs 12 residues. Trimming removed 6 bases from V and 0 bases from J, with 2 bases in between. DNA of the CDR3: TGTGCCAGCAGGCCGAACACCGGGGAGCTGTTTTTT. It specifies CASRPNTGELFF.

The J gene is TRBJ1-5, the V gene TRBV3-1 (or the pseudogene TRBV3-2); D gene ambiguous. This CDR3 is built from 15 residues. The germline CDR1 and CDR2 sequences are LGHDT and YNNKEL (reference sequence). V lost 1 base to trimming and J lost 5 bases, with 12 bases between them. The CDR3 loop is CASSQAGEGYQPQHF. DNA of the CDR3: TGTGCCAGCAGCCAAGCCGGGGAGGGTTATCAGCCCCAGCATTTT.

The gene calls are TRBV6-6 and TRBJ2-1; D is possibly TRBD2 (6 bases). The CDR3 contains 16 residues. Trimming took 5 bases from V and 7 from J, leaving 21 bases between them. Germline V gene lookup returns CDR1 MNHNY and CDR2 SVGAGI (reference sequence). CDR3 in amino acids: CASSRNAQGGWNEQFF. CDR3 DNA sequence: TGTGCCAGCAGTCGAAACGCGCAGGGAGGCTGGAATGAGCAGTTCTTC.

The CDR3 sequence is CASSTTGGVGELFF. The CDR3 DNA is TGCGCCAGCAGCACCACAGGGGGCGTCGGGGAGCTGTTTTTT. The chain has TRBV5-1 and TRBJ2-2; TRBD1 matches 9 bases. In germline, CDR1 is SGHRS, CDR2 YFSETQ. This CDR3 has 14 residues. V was clipped by 4 bases and J by 7 bases; unmatched bases: 5.

The rearrangement links TRBV6-5 to TRBJ1-6; D remains unclear. The ends were cut back, 3 bases at V and 7 bases at J, with 4 bases in the middle. The CDR3 spans 12 residues. In germline, CDR1 is MNHEY, CDR2 SVGAGI. The CDR3: CASSYGNSPLHF. The CDR3 bases are TGTGCCAGCAGTTATGGGAATTCACCCCTCCACTTT.